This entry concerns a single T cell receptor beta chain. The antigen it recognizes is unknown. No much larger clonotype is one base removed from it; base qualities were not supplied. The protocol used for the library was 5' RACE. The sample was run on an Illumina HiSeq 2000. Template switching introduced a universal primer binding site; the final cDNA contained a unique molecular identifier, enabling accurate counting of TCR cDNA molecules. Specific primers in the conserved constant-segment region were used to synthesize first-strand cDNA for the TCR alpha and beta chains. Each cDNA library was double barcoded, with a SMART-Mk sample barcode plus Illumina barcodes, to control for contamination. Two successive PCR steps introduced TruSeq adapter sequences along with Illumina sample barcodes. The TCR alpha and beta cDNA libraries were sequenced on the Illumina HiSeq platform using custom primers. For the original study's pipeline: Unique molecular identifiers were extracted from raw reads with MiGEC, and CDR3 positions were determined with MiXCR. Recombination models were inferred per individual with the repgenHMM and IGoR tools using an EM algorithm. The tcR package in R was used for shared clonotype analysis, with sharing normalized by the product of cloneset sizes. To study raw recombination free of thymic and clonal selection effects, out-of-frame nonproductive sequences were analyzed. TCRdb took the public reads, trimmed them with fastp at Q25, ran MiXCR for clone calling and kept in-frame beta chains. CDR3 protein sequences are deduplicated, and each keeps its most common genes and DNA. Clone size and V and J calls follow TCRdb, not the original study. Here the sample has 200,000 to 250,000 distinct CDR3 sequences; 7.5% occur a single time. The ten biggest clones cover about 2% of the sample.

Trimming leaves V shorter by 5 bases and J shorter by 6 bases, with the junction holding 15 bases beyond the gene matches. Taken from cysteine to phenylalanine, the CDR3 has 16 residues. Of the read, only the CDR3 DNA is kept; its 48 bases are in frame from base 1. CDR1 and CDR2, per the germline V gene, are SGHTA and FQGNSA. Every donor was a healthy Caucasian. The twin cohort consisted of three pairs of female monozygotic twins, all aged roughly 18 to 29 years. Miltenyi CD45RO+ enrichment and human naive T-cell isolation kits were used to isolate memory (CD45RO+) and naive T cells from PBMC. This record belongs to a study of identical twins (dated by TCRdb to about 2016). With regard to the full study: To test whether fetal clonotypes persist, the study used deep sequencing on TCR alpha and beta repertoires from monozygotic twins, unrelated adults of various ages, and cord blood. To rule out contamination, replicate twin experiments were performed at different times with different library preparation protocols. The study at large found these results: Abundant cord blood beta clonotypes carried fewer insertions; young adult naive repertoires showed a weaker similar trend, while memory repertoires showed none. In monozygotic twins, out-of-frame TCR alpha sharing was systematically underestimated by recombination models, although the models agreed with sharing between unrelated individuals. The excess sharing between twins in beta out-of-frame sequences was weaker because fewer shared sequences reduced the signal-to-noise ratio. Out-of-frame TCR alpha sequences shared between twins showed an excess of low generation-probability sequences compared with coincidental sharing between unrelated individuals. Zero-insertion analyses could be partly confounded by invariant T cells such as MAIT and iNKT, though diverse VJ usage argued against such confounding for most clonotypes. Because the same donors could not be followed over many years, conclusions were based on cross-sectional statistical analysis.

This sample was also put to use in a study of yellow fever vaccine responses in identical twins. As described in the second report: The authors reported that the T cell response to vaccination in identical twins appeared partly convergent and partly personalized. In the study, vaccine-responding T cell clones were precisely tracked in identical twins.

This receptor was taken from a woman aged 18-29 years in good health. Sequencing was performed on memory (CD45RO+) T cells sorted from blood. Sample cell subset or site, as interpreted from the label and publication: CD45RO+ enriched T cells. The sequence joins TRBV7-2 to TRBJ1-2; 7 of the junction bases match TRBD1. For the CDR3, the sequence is CASSRGLGGGADGYTF. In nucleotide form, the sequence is TGTGCCAGCAGCCGTGGGCTAGGAGGGGGCGCCGATGGCTACACCTTC.